Shown below are 8 T cell receptor beta chains from a single sample sequenced in a study of T-cell memory formation after mild COVID-19. TCRdb re-called the 5' RACE reads with MiXCR, one entry per CDR3 protein. Here the sample spans 310,000 or so distinct CDR3 sequences, around 15% being singletons. Material for sequencing was PBMCs or a T cell subset sorted from them (not recorded which). Receptors originate from a man aged 18-30 years who had mild COVID-19 (a few samples of this study predate the infection). Cell type and time point are not known.

This clonotype has only a few counts. The V call is TRBV6-5, the J call TRBJ2-2; perhaps TRBD1 as D (5 bases). V was trimmed by 5 bases and J by 1 base, leaving 8 bases between them. CDR3 size: 14 residues. Germline V gene lookup returns CDR1 MNHEY and CDR2 SVGAGI. The CDR3 sequence is CASSGRVNTGELFF. In DNA, the CDR3 is TGTGCCAGCAGTGGCAGGGTGAACACCGGGGAGCTGTTTTTT.

This clonotype turned up a few times. This sequence joins TRBV4-3 and TRBJ2-7, with D tentatively TRBD1 (5 bases). Germline lookup yields CDR1 LGHNA and CDR2 YSLEER. The CDR3 runs to 15 residues. V gave up 5 bases and J gave up 2 bases, with 16 bases separating them. As DNA, the CDR3 is TGCGCCAGCAGCGGTGCGGCAGGGCCGCCCTACGAGCAGTACTTC. Amino acids: CASSGAAGPPYEQYF.

This clonotype occurred a few times. V usage is TRBV7-2 and J usage is TRBJ2-3; D is possibly TRBD2 (6 bases). Germline V gives CDR1 SGHTA, CDR2 FQGNSA. Deletions cut 4 bases from V and 7 bases from J, with 18 bases between. The CDR3 runs to 15 residues. The CDR3 region has the DNA TGTGCCAGCAGCTCGCCGGGAGCCCTTTTGAATACGCAGTATTTT. Protein product: CASSSPGALLNTQYF.

In its sample, this clonotype was seen a few times. The rearrangement links TRBV7-9 to TRBJ2-5; D could derive from TRBD1 or TRBD2 (5 bases each). The CDR3 covers 15 residues. Germline assignment: CDR1 SEHNR and CDR2 FQNEAQ (reference sequence). V lost 1 base to trimming and J lost 4 bases, with 13 bases between them. CDR3 DNA sequence: TGTGCCAGCAGCTTAGTTGGGTCAGGGACAGAGACCCAGTACTTC. Its protein product is CASSLVGSGTETQYF.

The J gene is TRBJ2-5, the V gene TRBV20-1, with 10 positions matching TRBD2. Germline lookup yields CDR1 DFQATT and CDR2 SNEGSKA (reference sequence). The length of the CDR3 is 15 residues. V gave up 6 bases and J gave up 5 bases; unmatched junction bases: 12. The CDR3 region is CSAGRAGGLWETQYF. The CDR3 coding sequence is TGCAGTGCCGGGAGAGCGGGGGGGCTTTGGGAGACCCAGTACTTC.

The chain links TRBV20-1 to TRBJ2-5; 7 bases agree with TRBD1. CDR1 is DFQATT and CDR2 is SNEGSKA in the germline V gene (reference sequence). Trimming cost V 3 bases and J 4 bases; bases outside gene matches: 5. CDR3 length: 13 residues. CDR3 loop: CSASRDSPETQYF. The CDR3 DNA is TGCAGTGCTAGCCGGGACAGTCCAGAGACCCAGTACTTC.

This clonotype was recorded a few times. The chain recombines TRBV7-6 with TRBJ1-3; weak D call: TRBD1 (5 bases). Germline loops: CDR1 SGHVS, CDR2 FNYEAQ. Trimming took off 5 bases at V and 3 bases at J, with 14 bases between the two ends. The CDR3 is made up of 15 amino acids. The chain's CDR3 is CASSPPAGNGNTIYF. The CDR3 DNA reads TGTGCCAGCAGCCCCCCGGCAGGGAATGGAAACACCATATATTTT.

This clonotype was recorded many times. The chain has TRBV6-2 or TRBV6-3 and TRBJ2-7, with D perhaps matching TRBD1 (6 bases). This CDR3 comprises 13 residues. Germline CDR1 reads MNHEY; CDR2 reads SVGEGT. Trimming stripped 2 bases from V and 3 bases from J, with 8 bases between. The CDR3 loop reads CASSYRDNYEQYF. CDR3 coding DNA: TGTGCCAGCAGTTACCGGGACAACTACGAGCAGTACTTC.